These 20 T cell receptor beta chains originate from one sample sequenced in a study of T cell changes during pregnancy in multiple sclerosis. The data were produced by immunoSEQ multiplex PCR, yet TCRdb's version contains in-frame clones alone and is incomplete. This table has 80,000 to 100,000 clones, 93% appearing once. The sequenced sample was peripheral blood, obtained after pregnancy. The receptor source for this set is a female donor with multiple sclerosis, enrolled in a pregnancy study.

This chain links TRBV6-6 with TRBJ2-1; 9 positions match TRBD2. The V gene's germline CDR1 is MNHNY and CDR2 SVGAGI (reference sequence). There are 15 residues in the CDR3. V was clipped by 6 bases and J by 6 bases; unmatched bases: 9. CDR3 in amino acids: CASRDRREGLNEQFF. CDR3 DNA sequence: TGTGCCAGCAGAGACAGGCGGGAGGGCCTCAATGAGCAGTTCTTC.

The J gene is TRBJ2-6, the V gene TRBV2; TRBD1 agrees at 9 bases. With V trimmed by 5 bases and J by 1 base, 6 bases remained unmatched. Germline V gene sequence: CDR1 SNHLY, CDR2 FYNNEI. The CDR3 is 17 residues long. The DNA of the CDR3 is TGTGCCAGCAGTCCCGGACAGGGGAAATCTGGGGCCAACGTCCTGACTTTC. Translated, it gives CASSPGQGKSGANVLTF.

The chain uses TRBV7-8 and TRBJ1-1; 10 nucleotides line up with TRBD1. The CDR3 has 15 amino acids. Germline values: CDR1 SGHVS, CDR2 FQNEAQ. The J segment lost 4 bases and the V segment lost 1 base, leaving 3 bases of the junction unmatched. CDR3 nucleotide sequence: TGTGCCAGCAGCTTAGTGGACAGGGGGGCCACTGAAGCTTTCTTT. Encoded protein: CASSLVDRGATEAFF.

V and J are TRBV28 and TRBJ1-1; 9 bases are shared with TRBD1. Germline CDR1 is MDHEN and CDR2 is SYDVKM. Trimming at V came to 6 bases and at J to 4 bases, leaving 12 bases not matched to a gene. The CDR3 extends over 16 amino acids. The chain's CDR3 is CASRYPYRGPLTEAFF. CDR3 bases: TGTGCCAGCAGGTACCCCTACAGGGGGCCCCTCACTGAAGCTTTCTTT.

The chain carries TRBV9 and TRBJ2-7, with TRBD2 matching 7 bases. The ends lost 0 bases at V and 0 bases at J; junction bases unmatched: 3. This CDR3 is built from 15 residues. Per the germline V gene, CDR1 is SGDLS and CDR2 is YYNGEE. The CDR3 DNA sequence: TGTGCCAGCAGCGTAGCTAGCGGACCCTCCTACGAGCAGTACTTC. Translating it yields CASSVASGPSYEQYF.

V gene TRBV9 combines with J gene TRBJ2-3, with 7 bases lining up with TRBD2. CDR3 length: 13 residues. Germline V gives CDR1 SGDLS, CDR2 YYNGEE. The trim removed 3 bases at V and 11 bases at J, leaving 9 bases unmatched. As DNA, the CDR3 is TGTGCCAGCAGCGCCCAGATGACTAGCAAGCAGTATTTT. Translated: CASSAQMTSKQYF.

This rearrangement joins TRBV5-4 to TRBJ2-1; 9 positions match TRBD2. The CDR3 contains 15 residues. V lost 3 bases to trimming and J lost 5 bases; unmatched junction nucleotides: 6. Germline lookup yields CDR1 SGHNT and CDR2 YYREEE (reference sequence). In DNA, the CDR3 is TGTGCCAGCAGCTCCGCGGGACTAGCCAACAATGAGCAGTTCTTC. Translating gives CASSSAGLANNEQFF.

Regarding this clone: At one of its ends the junction is not consistent with the germline gene, which may arise from a read error. This sequence joins TRBV11-2 and TRBJ2-1; D is possibly TRBD2 (5 bases). CDR3 length: 17 residues. Germline V gene sequence: CDR1 SGHAT, CDR2 FQNNGV. CDR3 sequence (DNA): TGTGCCAGCAGCCCCCGCCCGTCCAGCGGAGCCTACGATGAGCAGTTCTTC. Translated, it gives CASSPRPSSGAYDEQFF.

This chain links TRBV28 with TRBJ1-4; 7 bases align to TRBD1. The germline CDR1 and CDR2 sequences are MDHEN and SYDVKM. The CDR3 sequence is 17 residues long. Unmatched junction bases numbered 16, after V lost 4 bases and J lost 8 bases. The CDR3 DNA reads TGTGCCAGCAGTTCATTAAAACAGGGGAGCGTTGGAGAAAAACTGTTTTTT. It translates to CASSSLKQGSVGEKLFF.

This clone was seen only once. This sequence joins TRBV2 and TRBJ2-7, with 13 bases fitting TRBD2. J lost 6 bases, V lost 6 bases, and 8 bases had no gene match. CDR3 size: 15 residues. The germline CDR1 and CDR2 sequences are SNHLY and FYNNEI. The CDR3 bases are TGTGCCAGCAGGGAAAGACTAGCGGGAGGCCCCGAGCAGTACTTC. Its translation is CASRERLAGGPEQYF.

The gene calls are TRBV18 and TRBJ1-1, with 8 bases identical to TRBD1. CDR1 and CDR2 from the germline V gene are KGHSH and LQKENI. CDR3 length: 15 residues. V trimming: 6 bases; J trimming: 4 bases; junction bases outside the gene matches: 10. The CDR3 spells CASSPRQGTATEAFF. CDR3 bases: TGTGCCAGCTCGCCGAGACAGGGGACGGCCACTGAAGCTTTCTTT. The variable domain in full, with the rest retrieved from reference TRBV18 and TRBJ1-1, is NAGVMQNPRHLVRRRGQEARLRCSPMKGHSHVYWYRQLPEEGLKFMVYLQKENIIDESGMPKERFSAEFPKEGPSILRIQQVVRGDSAAYFCASSPRQGTATEAFFGQGTRLTVV.

The CDR3 loop reads CASSWSGTGELFF. The CDR3 DNA sequence: TGCGCCAGCAGCTGGTCGGGGACCGGGGAGCTGTTTTTT. The chain joins TRBV5-1 to TRBJ2-2; possibly TRBD2 for D (5 bases). V was cut by 3 bases and J by 5 bases, with 8 bases left in between. Germline CDR1 reads SGHRS; CDR2 reads YFSETQ. The CDR3 loop spans 13 amino acids.

The chain carries TRBV19 and TRBJ2-3; 8 nucleotides line up with TRBD2. The germline gives CDR1 LNHDA, CDR2 SQIVND (reference sequence). The V and J ends lost 2 bases and 5 bases, in that order; junction bases with no gene match: 0. This CDR3 spans 13 amino acids. CDR3 in amino acids: CASSILAGDTQYF. The DNA of the CDR3 is TGTGCCAGTAGTATACTAGCGGGAGATACGCAGTATTTT.

The chain couples TRBV9 to TRBJ1-2; 9 nucleotides match TRBD1. With 4 bases clipped from V and 7 bases from J, the junction kept 5 bases outside the gene matches. The germline V gene encodes CDR1 SGDLS and CDR2 YYNGEE. This CDR3 contains 13 residues. The DNA for the CDR3 is TGTGCCAGCAGCTCACGGACAGGGGCTGGCTACACCTTC. Protein product: CASSSRTGAGYTF.

This clone was recorded a few times. The chain is built from TRBV27 and TRBJ1-1; the D gene is possibly TRBD1 (5 bases). Trimming removed 6 bases at V and 11 bases at J, with 16 bases between. Germline V gene data show CDR1 as MNHEY and CDR2 as SMNVEV (reference sequence). This CDR3 region has 12 residues. The CDR3 reads CASSRPGGKAFF. CDR3 DNA sequence: TGTGCCAGCAGCCGACCGGGGGGAAAGGCTTTCTTT.

The V and J genes are TRBV30 and TRBJ1-6; 9 bases fit TRBD1. The V and J ends lost 5 bases and 0 bases, in that order; junction bases with no gene match: 8. Germline V gene data show CDR1 as GTSNPN and CDR2 as SVGIG (reference sequence). The CDR3 is 17 residues long. The CDR3 loop is CAWAGQGYGSYNSPLHF. The CDR3 nucleotides are TGTGCCTGGGCGGGACAGGGATATGGCTCCTATAATTCACCCCTCCACTTT.

The chain carries TRBV21-1 and TRBJ1-1. TRBV21-1 is given as a pseudogene. The CDR3 runs to 15 residues. The CDR3 sequence: CASSKRGALGAEAFF. CDR3 DNA sequence: TGTGCCAGCAGCAAACGGGGGGCTTTGGGTGCTGAAGCTTTCTTT.

The rearrangement links TRBV27 to TRBJ2-2; no definite D call. Germline loops: CDR1 MNHEY, CDR2 SMNVEV (reference sequence). CDR3 length equals 17 residues. The V end lost 0 bases, the J end lost 1 base, and 12 bases lay between the germline ends. This CDR3 reads CASSLSNLAGNTGELFF. The DNA of the CDR3 is TGTGCCAGCAGTTTATCCAATCTGGCTGGGAACACCGGGGAGCTGTTTTTT.

The chain employs TRBV7-9 and TRBJ2-3; TRBD2 might be the D (6 bases). Germline CDR1 SEHNR, CDR2 FQNEAQ (reference sequence). This CDR3 is built from 15 residues. The V and J ends lost 9 bases and 2 bases respectively, with 18 bases between them. For the CDR3, the DNA is TGTGCCAGGGAGGGGTGGGCCTCATCCACAGATACGCAGTATTTT. Residues: CAREGWASSTDTQYF.

The rearrangement links TRBV30 to TRBJ2-5, with TRBD2 matching over 14 bases. Germline CDR1 reads GTSNPN; CDR2 reads SVGIG (reference sequence). V lost 3 bases, J lost 6 bases, and 9 bases stayed unmatched. The CDR3 runs to 16 residues. The CDR3 reads CAWSGLAGGLGKTQYF. The CDR3 nucleotides read TGTGCCTGGAGCGGACTAGCGGGAGGCTTGGGGAAGACCCAGTACTTC. Variable domain in full (rest from reference TRBV30 and TRBJ2-5): SQTIHQWPATLVQPVGSPLSLECTVEGTSNPNLYWYRQAAGRGLQLLFYSVGIGQISSEVPQNLSASRPQDRQFILSSKKLLLSDSGFYLCAWSGLAGGLGKTQYFGPGTRLLVL.